Listed below are T cell receptor beta chains from one sample, sequenced in a study of blood T cell repertoires in COVID-19. This table comes from immunoSEQ multiplex PCR, and its TCRdb copy is limited to in-frame clones, with some not included. This table has about 310,000 clones, approximately 87% appearing once. Sequencing input: peripheral blood. Receptors were obtained from a woman in her twenties or thirties with COVID-19, enrolled during active disease. The conserved cysteine and the conserved F or W are not part of the CDR3 here. Each record gives: V gene, D gene, CDR3 protein. A D gene is named only where the DNA matches it firmly.

>TRBV9|NA
ASSVGGHPNEKLF
>TRBV2|NA
ASSLQGTAGNTIY
>TRBV19|TRBD1
ASSRTDGTGGDYGYT
>TRBV11-2|NA
ASSLERVNEKLF
>TRBV5-4|NA
ASSLLTSTDTQY
>TRBV5-4|NA
ASSLISGRETQY
>TRBV3-1/TRBV3-2|TRBD1
ASSQQDRGTAF
>TRBV25-1|TRBD1
ASSVGTAQPQH
>TRBV27|TRBD1
ASREYRGRAF
>TRBV11-3|NA
ASSLDSRGYGYT
>TRBV19|TRBD1
ASIEPGGEDYGYT
>TRBV29-1|NA
SVERGRGPYGYT
>TRBV11-2|NA
ASSQQLSYGYT
>TRBV6-5|TRBD1
ASSYSRQGTGYT
>TRBV28|NA
ASSLSGQLGNSPLH
>TRBV6-1|NA
ASSETFTGYGNTIY
>TRBV20-1|NA
SARGGETQY
>TRBV5-1|TRBD1
ASRQGQENQPQH
>TRBV7-3|NA
ASSLQAGADPSEAF
>TRBV6-6|NA
ASSYRGSYNEQF
>TRBV4-1|TRBD2
ATSPRSAGEQY
>TRBV24-1|NA
ATSDFEYGTDTQY
>TRBV10-3|NA
AISERGLETQY
>TRBV15|NA
ATRDRGWHPNTGELF
>TRBV9|NA
ASSAAGESVGNTIY
>TRBV9|NA
ASSVGEYNEQF
>TRBV30|NA
ASRYSGANVLT
>TRBV12-5|NA
ASGLADSGNTIY
>TRBV18|TRBD1
ASSPLQGTGPRDTQY
>TRBV10-2|TRBD2
ASTEPGLAETPYEQY
>TRBV5-4|TRBD2
ASSPGLAGWGETQY